Sequencing of this T cell receptor (beta chain) was carried out in a study of spatial heterogeneity in lung cancer (dated by TCRdb to the late 2010s). For context, the study as a whole: Donors were some 67 patients with early-stage, untreated non-small cell lung cancer from the lung TRACERx cohort. At surgery, around 200 tumor regions, around 65 matched nontumor lung samples and some 54 PBMC samples were TCR-sequenced for both alpha and beta chains. In non-small cell lung cancer, the study made a quantitative comparison of TCR alpha and beta repertoires among multiple tumor regions, matched nontumor lung and blood. Follow-up PBMC samples were sequenced whenever the samples were available, and the median time to follow-up was roughly two years after resection. Nonsynonymous mutation counts, determined by whole-exome sequencing of tumor tissue, were related to TCR repertoire features. In the raw uncorrected reads, each unique combination of TCR and UMI appeared more than ten times on average. Beta-chain transcripts were consistently detected in greater numbers than alpha-chain transcripts, which likely reflected higher beta-chain transcript abundance.

The sample's time point label, decoded: blood at routine non-recurrence follow-up after resection. For TCR sequencing, whole RNA was extracted from tumor and nontumor lung tissue, or from cryopreserved PBMC samples, and no cell sorting was done. Only patients with enough RNA available from two or more tumor regions were chosen for TCR sequencing. The library was built by means of 5' RACE. Sequencing instrument: NextSeq 500. To allow correction of PCR and sequencing errors, the TCR library protocol tagged every TCR cDNA molecule with a unique molecular identifier. In the paper's pipeline: Decombinator tools were used for TCR identification, UMI-based error correction and CDR3 extraction. TCRs above a frequency of 2 per 1,000, corresponding to the top 1% of the tumor frequency distribution, were defined as expanded. Each repertoire was subsampled 100 times to 5,000 TCRs, after which Renyi diversity was computed with the R vegan package. To build CDR3 similarity networks, amino acid triplet string-kernel similarity was used, and CDR3s were connected when their pairwise similarity was above 0.82. TCRdb applied fastp at Q25 and MiXCR to the public reads, then kept only in-frame beta chains. Entries are consolidated by CDR3 protein sequence, retaining the most common genes and DNA. The authors' filters were not applied to this entry. The sample data list fewer than 150,000 distinct CDR3 sequences, and more than 10% of these were observed just once. The ten largest clonotypes hold approximately 24% of the sample.

The paper's findings and limits, for the study overall: Additional single-cell paired TCR alpha and beta sequencing was considered necessary to confirm, at a functional level, the hypothesis that regional TCRs recognize regional mutations. Ubiquitous expanded tumor TCRs were found in blood more often at tumor resection than at routine follow-up. Comparisons of baseline and follow-up blood repertoires included only 15 or so patients.

This clonotype was recorded a few times. No antigen is known for it. No quality values exist for individual bases; no much larger clone is one base distant. The germline V gene (reference sequence) gives CDR1 as GTSNPN and CDR2 as SVGIG. V is cut by 3 bases and J by 7 bases, and the space between the germline ends is 3 bases. From the cysteine up to the phenylalanine, the CDR3 has a length of 10 residues. Only the CDR3 portion is preserved as DNA: 30 bases, with reading frame beginning at the first base. The receptor was isolated from a female donor with early-stage non-small cell lung cancer. Sequences were derived from PBMCs, sampled at follow-up. The chain joins TRBV30 to TRBJ1-4, with no confidently assigned D gene. CDR3 loop: CAWSGEKLFF. The nucleotides read TGTGCCTGGAGCGGTGAAAAACTGTTTTTT.